This is a list of T cell receptor beta chains from one sample in a study of T-cell memory formation after mild COVID-19. TCRdb re-called the 5' RACE reads with MiXCR, one entry per CDR3 protein. The repertoire holds around 83,000 distinct CDR3 sequences, approximately 25% seen once, with around 45% in the top ten. Sequenced input: PBMCs or a T cell subset sorted from them (not recorded which). The receptors derive from a man aged 18 to 29 who had mild COVID-19 (a few samples of this study predate the infection). Cell type and time point are not known. Both conserved end residues are part of each CDR3. D genes are given only for firm matches. Some rows have no size entry. The others give once, few or many, or a class for an expanded clone.

j_call d_call v_call clone_size cdr3_aa cdr3_nt
TRBJ2-1 TRBD1 TRBV6-6 NA CASSRRTGLDSYNEQFF TGTGCCAGCAGTAGGAGGACAGGTTTAGACTCCTACAATGAGCAGTTCTTC
TRBJ2-2 NA TRBV7-6 few CASSLQGNTGELFF TGTGCCAGCAGCTTACAGGGGAACACCGGGGAGCTGTTTTTT
TRBJ2-7 NA TRBV19 NA CATSPSYPYEQYF TGTGCCACTTCCCCGTCTTACCCTTACGAGCAGTACTTC
TRBJ1-2 TRBD1 TRBV10-2 few CASSEAGGPNYGYTF TGCGCCAGCAGTGAGGCAGGGGGTCCTAACTATGGCTACACCTTC
TRBJ2-1 TRBD2 TRBV9 few CASSGGGAPYNEQFF TGTGCCAGCAGCGGCGGGGGGGCCCCCTACAATGAGCAGTTCTTC
TRBJ1-2 NA TRBV7-9 NA CASSLFGDPQANYGYTF TGTGCCAGCAGCTTGTTCGGAGATCCACAAGCTAACTATGGCTACACCTTC
TRBJ1-2 NA TRBV5-1 few CASSLGHGYTF TGCGCCAGCAGCTTGGGGCATGGCTACACCTTC
TRBJ1-1 TRBD1 TRBV5-1 few CASSFGQGGTEAFF TGCGCCAGCAGCTTCGGACAGGGCGGCACTGAAGCTTTCTTT
TRBJ1-1 NA TRBV7-9 NA CASSFSTGGTEAFF TGTGCCAGCAGCTTCTCCACCGGGGGAACTGAAGCTTTCTTT
TRBJ1-1 NA TRBV5-1 NA CASSQQGEEAFF TGCGCCAGCAGCCAACAGGGAGAAGAAGCTTTCTTT
TRBJ1-1 NA TRBV4-1 NA CASSQVGTRNTEAFF TGCGCCAGCAGCCAAGTTGGGACAAGGAACACTGAAGCTTTCTTT
TRBJ2-2 NA TRBV12-3/TRBV12-4 NA CASSLSRTGELFF TGTGCCAGCAGTTTAAGCAGGACCGGGGAGCTGTTTTTT
TRBJ1-2 NA TRBV20-1 NA CSARDLGEYGYTF TGCAGTGCTAGAGATTTGGGAGAATATGGCTACACCTTC
TRBJ2-7 NA TRBV7-9 NA CASSSRTSYEQYF TGTGCCAGCAGCTCCCGGACCTCCTACGAGCAGTACTTC
TRBJ2-7 NA TRBV6-4 few CASSVYPGNEQYF TGTGCCAGCAGTGTCTACCCAGGGAACGAGCAGTACTTC
TRBJ1-2 TRBD1 TRBV19 NA CASSRGQGLYYGYTF TGTGCCAGTAGTAGAGGACAGGGACTCTACTATGGCTACACCTTC
TRBJ2-2 TRBD1 TRBV11-2 NA CASSSSMTGVTGELFF TGTGCCAGCAGCTCCTCAATGACAGGGGTAACCGGGGAGCTGTTTTTT
TRBJ2-3 NA TRBV5-1 NA CASSPGLATSDTQYF TGCGCCAGCAGCCCGGGACTCGCTACCTCCGATACGCAGTATTTT
TRBJ1-1 NA TRBV4-1 NA CASSPREELFF TGCGCCAGCAGCCCTCGCGAGGAGCTTTTCTTT
TRBJ2-5 NA TRBV29-1 NA CSVVNSQETQYF TGCAGCGTTGTTAACAGCCAAGAGACCCAGTACTTC
TRBJ2-7 TRBD1 TRBV6-5 NA CASSLSDRGLREQYF TGTGCCAGCAGTCTTTCGGACAGGGGCCTTCGCGAGCAGTACTTC
TRBJ1-1 NA TRBV5-6 NA CASSLWQGWLLSTEAFF TGTGCCAGCAGCTTGTGGCAGGGTTGGTTATTGAGCACTGAAGCTTTCTTT
TRBJ2-3 TRBD2 TRBV7-8 few CASSAPGLADTDTQYF TGTGCCAGCAGCGCGCCGGGACTAGCGGACACAGATACGCAGTATTTT
TRBJ2-2 NA TRBV5-1 NA CASSLGVRSANTGELFF TGCGCCAGCAGCTTGGGGGTTCGGAGCGCGAACACCGGGGAGCTGTTTTTT
TRBJ2-7 NA TRBV27 NA CASPRVETYEQYF TGTGCCAGCCCTCGTGTTGAAACCTACGAGCAGTACTTC
TRBJ2-3 NA TRBV6-5 few CASSPETGLSDTQYF TGTGCCAGCAGCCCGGAGACAGGTCTGAGCGATACGCAGTATTTT
TRBJ2-1 TRBD1 TRBV7-2 few CASRQTGTYNEQFF TGTGCCAGCAGACAGACAGGGACCTACAATGAGCAGTTCTTC
TRBJ2-2 NA TRBV6-2/TRBV6-3 NA CASSPNTGTGYTGELFF TGTGCCAGCAGTCCGAATACCGGGACTGGGTACACCGGGGAGCTGTTTTTT
TRBJ2-2 NA TRBV6-6 few CASTSLTRTGELFF TGTGCCAGCACCTCCCTAACTCGTACCGGGGAGCTGTTTTTT
TRBJ2-3 NA TRBV29-1 few CSVASQGRGATDTQYF TGCAGCGTTGCTTCCCAGGGGCGGGGTGCCACAGATACGCAGTATTTT
TRBJ2-2 NA TRBV7-8 few CASSLEGLLNTGELFF TGTGCCAGCAGCTTAGAGGGCCTATTGAACACCGGGGAGCTGTTTTTT
TRBJ2-2 NA TRBV24-1 few CATRETRDTGELFF TGTGCCACCAGGGAAACGAGGGATACCGGGGAGCTGTTTTTT
TRBJ2-1 NA TRBV3-1 few CASSQGSGVGYNEQFF TGTGCCAGCAGCCAAGGATCCGGGGTCGGATACAATGAGCAGTTCTTC